The 18 T cell receptor beta chains below all came from one sample that was sequenced in a study of control samples from healthy donors and cancer patients. The table came from immunoSEQ multiplex PCR; TCRdb's copy has only in-frame clones and leaves some out. The table shows 150,000 to 200,000 clones, with 91% occurring only once. Material for sequencing was blood. The origin of the receptors is a young woman in good health.

The rearrangement uses TRBV6-4 and TRBJ2-3; D not resolved. The length of the CDR3 is 13 residues. Germline V gene lookup returns CDR1 MRHNA and CDR2 SNTAGT. V was pared by 0 bases and J by 2 bases, with 3 bases between. This CDR3 is CASSDSNTDTQYF. The CDR3 DNA is TGTGCCAGCAGTGACTCGAACACAGATACGCAGTATTTT.

The V call is TRBV3-1 (or the pseudogene TRBV3-2), the J call TRBJ1-2, with 11 bases that match TRBD1. Germline CDR1 and CDR2: LGHDT and YNNKEL (reference sequence). The CDR3 spans 16 residues. The ends lost 4 bases at V and 1 base at J; junction bases unmatched: 5. The CDR3 DNA is TGTGCCAGCAGCCGCGGGACAGGGGGATATAACTATGGCTACACCTTC. Amino acids: CASSRGTGGYNYGYTF.

This sequence joins TRBV6-5 and TRBJ1-2, with a weak D call TRBD1 (5 bases). Germline CDR1 MNHEY, CDR2 SVGAGI. Trimming removed 6 bases from V and 0 bases from J, with 14 bases in between. The CDR3 loop spans 15 amino acids. CDR3: CASSPDSSSNYGYTF. CDR3 DNA: TGTGCCAGCAGCCCAGACAGCTCTTCTAACTATGGCTACACCTTC.

There are a few counts of this clone. V usage is TRBV27 and J usage is TRBJ2-5, with 9 bases that match TRBD1. J lost 6 bases, V lost 5 bases, and 7 bases had no gene match. The CDR3 consists of 14 residues. In germline, CDR1 is MNHEY, CDR2 SMNVEV (reference sequence). The CDR3 nucleotides read TGTGCCAGCAGTCCCCGGGACAGGGAGCAGACCCAGTACTTC. Residues: CASSPRDREQTQYF.

This chain joins TRBV6-5 and TRBJ2-7; TRBD1 matches at 9 bases. CDR3 length: 16 residues. Looked up from germline, CDR1 is MNHEY and CDR2 is SVGAGI. V was clipped by 5 bases and J by 1 base; unmatched bases: 9. CDR3 sequence: CASSHLTGTGSYEQYF. The CDR3 nucleotides read TGTGCCAGCAGTCACTTAACCGGGACAGGGTCCTACGAGCAGTACTTC.

This sequence joins TRBV6-1 and TRBJ2-7; D possibly corresponds to TRBD1 (8 bases). The CDR3 is made up of 16 amino acids. Germline V gives CDR1 MNHNS, CDR2 SASEGT. V gave up 2 bases and J gave up 5 bases, with 19 bases separating them. CDR3 sequence: CASSESTGASGHEQYF. The CDR3 DNA reads as TGTGCCAGCAGTGAATCGACAGGGGCTAGCGGCCACGAGCAGTACTTC.

The rearrangement joins TRBV6-5 to TRBJ1-6; D not resolved. Trimming pared 0 bases from V and 5 bases from J, leaving 8 bases between. CDR1 and CDR2 from the germline V gene are MNHEY and SVGAGI. The CDR3 is made up of 15 amino acids. The CDR3 is CASSYSIGHNSPLHF. Written as DNA, the CDR3 is TGTGCCAGCAGTTACTCGATAGGGCATAATTCACCCCTCCACTTT.

Details on this clone: Other DNA sequences in this sample translate to the same CDR3. V is TRBV7-2 and J is TRBJ2-5; no definite D call. The CDR3 runs 15 residues. Germline loops: CDR1 SGHTA, CDR2 FQGNSA. The V and J ends lost 1 base and 0 bases respectively, with 9 bases between them. CDR3 protein: CASSLVVGYQETQYF. The DNA for the CDR3 is TGTGCCAGCAGCTTAGTGGTCGGCTACCAAGAGACCCAGTACTTC.

In the case of this clone: At the DNA level, this CDR3 is encoded by other sequences in the same sample as well. The chain carries TRBV18 and TRBJ1-4; D is ambiguous. V lost 3 bases and J lost 4, with 6 bases in between. Germline values: CDR1 KGHSH, CDR2 LQKENI. This CDR3 region has 13 residues. The CDR3 sequence is CASSPGRNEKLFF. CDR3 sequence (DNA): TGTGCCAGCTCACCGGGCCGTAATGAAAAACTGTTTTTT.

This rearrangement joins TRBV9 to TRBJ1-3, with D possibly TRBD1 on 5 matching bases. CDR1 SGDLS and CDR2 YYNGEE come from the germline V gene. Trimming removed 0 bases from V and 3 bases from J, with 10 bases in between. The CDR3 is 15 amino acids. The CDR3 DNA reads as TGTGCCAGCAGCGTAGCTGGGCAGGGTGGAAACACCATATATTTT. Translating it yields CASSVAGQGGNTIYF.

This chain uses TRBV5-4 with TRBJ2-7; TRBD1 matches 8 bases. V was clipped by 4 bases and J by 3 bases; unmatched bases: 3. The CDR3 runs 13 residues. The germline gives CDR1 SGHNT, CDR2 YYREEE (reference sequence). The DNA of the CDR3 is TGTGCCAGCAGCCCCGACAGGGGCTACGAGCAGTACTTC. Encoded protein: CASSPDRGYEQYF.

The chain joins TRBV19 to TRBJ2-7; D unclear. Trimming cost V 3 bases and J 0 bases, with 6 bases left between them. Germline assignment: CDR1 LNHDA and CDR2 SQIVND (reference sequence). The CDR3 covers 13 residues. The DNA for the CDR3 is TGTGCCAGTAGTATCCCCGGCTCCTACGAGCAGTACTTC. Translating it yields CASSIPGSYEQYF.

The count of this clone is one. CDR3 loop: CASSEAYVANYGYTF. The DNA for the CDR3 is TGTGCCAGCAGTGAAGCCTACGTAGCTAACTATGGCTACACCTTC. This chain connects TRBV6-1 to TRBJ1-2; D ambiguous. Per germline, CDR1 MNHNS and CDR2 SASEGT. The CDR3 loop spans 15 amino acids. With 0 bases removed from V and 0 bases from J, the gap between germline ends came to 8 bases.

The V and J genes are TRBV11-2 and TRBJ1-2, with D uncertain. V gave up 5 bases and J gave up 4 bases, with 8 bases separating them. The germline V gene has CDR1 SGHAT and CDR2 FQNNGV. This CDR3 is built from 12 residues. CDR3 coding DNA: TGTGCCAGCAGCCCCCAACTCTATGGCTACACCTTC. Its protein is CASSPQLYGYTF.

The chain carries TRBV12-3 or TRBV12-4 and TRBJ1-4; no clear D gene. V was clipped by 5 bases and J by 5 bases, with 6 bases between them. This CDR3 has 12 amino acids. CDR3 nucleotides: TGTGCCAGCAGTACCGTCAATGAAAAACTGTTTTTT. Its protein is CASSTVNEKLFF.

The V and J genes are TRBV2 and TRBJ2-5, with a tentative D call TRBD1 (5 bases). Trimming took 4 bases from V and 1 from J, leaving 7 bases between them. The CDR3 runs 13 residues. The V gene's germline CDR1 is SNHLY and CDR2 FYNNEI. The CDR3 region is CASSGTSQETQYF. In DNA form, the CDR3 reads TGTGCCAGCAGTGGGACATCCCAAGAGACCCAGTACTTC. The full variable domain, its missing parts supplied by reference TRBV2 and TRBJ2-5, is EPEVTQTPSHQVTQMGQEVILRCVPISNHLYFYWYRQILGQKVEFLVSFYNNEISEKSEIFDDQFSVERPDGSNFTLKIRSTKLEDSAMYFCASSGTSQETQYFGPGTRLLVL.

Only a few counts were recorded for this clone. Other nucleotide sequences in the sample specify the same CDR3. The chain joins TRBV18 to TRBJ1-3; 7 positions agree with TRBD1. The V and J ends lost 3 bases and 4 bases, in that order; junction bases with no gene match: 0. The CDR3 extends over 13 amino acids. CDR1 is KGHSH and CDR2 is LQKENI in the germline V gene. CDR3 amino acids: CASSPGQGNTIYF. CDR3 DNA sequence: TGTGCCAGCTCACCGGGACAGGGAAACACCATATATTTT.

V usage is TRBV5-1 and J usage is TRBJ1-4, with unresolved D. Trimming removed 0 bases at V and 3 bases at J, with 3 bases between. The CDR3 spans 13 residues. Germline assignment: CDR1 SGHRS and CDR2 YFSETQ. CDR3 nucleotide sequence: TGCGCCAGCAGCTTGGGGGCTAATGAAAAACTGTTTTTT. Its protein product is CASSLGANEKLFF. The full variable domain, with the rest looked up from reference TRBV5-1 and TRBJ1-4, is KAGVTQTPRYLIKTRGQQVTLSCSPISGHRSVSWYQQTPGQGLQFLFEYFSETQRNKGNFPGRFSGRQFSNSRSEMNVSTLELGDSALYLCASSLGANEKLFFGSGTQLSVL.